Below, 6 T cell receptor beta chains from the same sample are listed, as sequenced in a study of shared clonotypes between healthy human individuals. Clones were sequenced by immunoSEQ multiplex PCR, and TCRdb holds only the in-frame ones, with some missing. The sample consists of about 2.4 million clones, 90% to 95% of them appearing once. Input material: naive CD4+ T cells sorted from blood. Subset specified: CD45RA+ positively selected. The receptors were gathered from a man between 18 and 29 years old in good health.

This clone has only one observation. CDR3 protein: CASSSGQGANTEAFF. In DNA form, the CDR3 reads TGTGCCAGCAGCTCAGGACAGGGGGCGAACACTGAAGCTTTCTTT. The chain links TRBV5-6 to TRBJ1-1, with TRBD1 matching over 11 bases. V was pared by 3 bases and J by 1 base, with 2 bases of the junction left unmatched. Germline V lookup: CDR1 SGHDT, CDR2 YYEEEE. CDR3 length: 15 residues. The variable domain in full, completed from reference TRBV5-6 and TRBJ1-1, reads DAGVTQSPTHLIKTRGQQVTLRCSPKSGHDTVSWYQQALGQGPQFIFQYYEEEERQRGNFPDRFSGHQFPNYSSELNVNALLLGDSALYLCASSSGQGANTEAFFGQGTRLTVV.

The chain combines TRBV12-5 with TRBJ1-4, with D unclear. Per germline, CDR1 LGHNT and CDR2 FRNRAP. V was pared by 7 bases and J by 0 bases, with 12 bases between. This CDR3 is 15 amino acids long. The DNA for the CDR3 is TGTGCTAGTGCCCTTGCCGGTCCAACTAATGAAAAACTGTTTTTT. This gives the protein CASALAGPTNEKLFF.

V and J are TRBV10-3 and TRBJ1-3; D gene unclear. The CDR3 runs 14 residues. Germline V gene lookup returns CDR1 ENHRY and CDR2 SYGVKD. V was pared by 6 bases and J by 0 bases, with 9 bases between. The CDR3 DNA reads TGTGCCATCAGGTGGGATCTCTCTGGAAACACCATATATTTT. It encodes CAIRWDLSGNTIYF.

The CDR3: CASTPDLRATEAFF. CDR3 DNA: TGTGCCAGTACCCCCGATCTGAGGGCTACTGAAGCTTTCTTT. The chain carries TRBV19 and TRBJ1-1; D unresolved. V was clipped by 7 bases and J by 5 bases, with 17 bases between them. The CDR3 is 14 amino acids. In germline, CDR1 is LNHDA, CDR2 SQIVND (reference sequence). The full variable domain, in which reference TRBV19 and TRBJ1-1 provide the parts outside the CDR3, is DGGITQSPKYLFRKEGQNVTLSCEQNLNHDAMYWYRQDPGQGLRLIYYSQIVNDFQKGDIAEGYSVSREKKESFPLTVTSAQKNPTAFYLCASTPDLRATEAFFGQGTRLTVV.

This chain uses TRBV30 with TRBJ1-4; tentatively, D is TRBD1 (5 bases). CDR1 is GTSNPN, CDR2 SVGIG, per germline (reference sequence). The CDR3 consists of 12 residues. V lost 6 bases and J lost 5, with 10 bases in between. Here the CDR3 DNA reads TGTGCCTGCACGGACATAAATGAAAAACTGTTTTTT. It yields the protein CACTDINEKLFF. Together with reference TRBV30 and TRBJ1-4, the CDR3 gives the full variable domain: SQTIHQWPATLVQPVGSPLSLECTVEGTSNPNLYWYRQAAGRGLQLLFYSVGIGQISSEVPQNLSASRPQDRQFILSSKKLLLSDSGFYLCACTDINEKLFFGSGTQLSVL.

For this clone: At one end the junction does not follow the germline gene, possibly because of a read error. The chain couples TRBV7-9 to TRBJ1-2; D ambiguous. Germline V gene sequence: CDR1 SEHNR, CDR2 FQNEAQ (reference sequence). CDR3 length: 8 amino acids. The CDR3 protein is CASSPNYF. CDR3 bases: TGTGCCAGCAGCCCAAACTACTTC.